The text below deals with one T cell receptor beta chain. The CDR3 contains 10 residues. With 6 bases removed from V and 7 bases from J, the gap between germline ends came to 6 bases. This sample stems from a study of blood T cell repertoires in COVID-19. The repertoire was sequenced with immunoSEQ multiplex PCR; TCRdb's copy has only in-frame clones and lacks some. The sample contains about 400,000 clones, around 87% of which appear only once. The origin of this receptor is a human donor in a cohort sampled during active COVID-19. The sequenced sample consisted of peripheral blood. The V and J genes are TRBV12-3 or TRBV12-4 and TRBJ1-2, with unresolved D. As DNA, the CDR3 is TGTGCCAGCAGGCTATTTGGCTACACCTTC. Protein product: CASRLFGYTF.